Given below is one T cell receptor beta chain in context. Its antigen is unidentified. The data were taken from a study of OX40 agonist ivuxolimab in advanced cancers. The study's findings and limits: At 0.1 to 3.0 mg/kg and by week 6, CD4+ and CD8+ T cells in the blood had expanded clonally.

Anyone with autoimmune disease history or systemic immunosuppression was excluded. Profiled with immunoSEQ multiplex PCR; TCRdb holds only in-frame clones, not every one. The sample has 71,000 or so clones, about 88% seen once. CDR1 and CDR2 (germline): MNHEY, SMNVEV (reference sequence). V dropped 6 bases and J dropped 8 bases, with 13 bases sitting between them. The length of the CDR3 is 13 residues. Sample: CD4+ or CD8+ T cells sorted from blood, taken in a trial of the OX40 agonist ivuxolimab. The rearrangement joins TRBV27 to TRBJ1-4, with TRBD1 as a possible D gene (5 bases). The TCR was taken from an adult with an advanced solid tumor such as melanoma, head and neck, liver or kidney cancer. The CDR3 spells CASRPYGDEKLFF. The CDR3 DNA reads TGTGCCAGCAGACCCTACGGGGACGAAAAACTGTTTTTT.